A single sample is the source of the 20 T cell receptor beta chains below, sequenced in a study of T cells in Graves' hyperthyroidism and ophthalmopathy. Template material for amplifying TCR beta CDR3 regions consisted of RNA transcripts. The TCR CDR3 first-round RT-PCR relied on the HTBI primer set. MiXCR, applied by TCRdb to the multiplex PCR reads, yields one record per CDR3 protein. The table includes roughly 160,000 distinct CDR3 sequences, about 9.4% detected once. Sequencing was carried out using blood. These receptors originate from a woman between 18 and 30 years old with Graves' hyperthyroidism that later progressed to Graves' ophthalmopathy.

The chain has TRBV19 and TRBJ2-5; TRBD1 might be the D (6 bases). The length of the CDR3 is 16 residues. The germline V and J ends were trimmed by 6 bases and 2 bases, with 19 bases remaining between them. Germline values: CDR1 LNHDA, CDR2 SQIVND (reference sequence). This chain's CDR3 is CASRAQGPLPQETQYF. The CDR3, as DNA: TGTGCCAGTAGGGCCCAGGGGCCCCTTCCTCAAGAGACCCAGTACTTC.

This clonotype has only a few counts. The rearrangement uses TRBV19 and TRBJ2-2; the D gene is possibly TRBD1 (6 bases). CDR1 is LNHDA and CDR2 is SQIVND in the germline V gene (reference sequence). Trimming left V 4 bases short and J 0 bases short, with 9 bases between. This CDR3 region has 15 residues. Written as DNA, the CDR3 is TGTGCCAGTAGTACCCGGACAGCGAACACCGGGGAGCTGTTTTTT. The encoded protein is CASSTRTANTGELFF.

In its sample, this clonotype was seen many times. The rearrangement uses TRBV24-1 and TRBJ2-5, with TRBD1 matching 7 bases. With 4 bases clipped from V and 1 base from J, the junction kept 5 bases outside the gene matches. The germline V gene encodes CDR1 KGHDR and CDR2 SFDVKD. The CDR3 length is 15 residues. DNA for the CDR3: TGTGCCACCAGTGAATCCGGGACAGTCCAAGAGACCCAGTACTTC. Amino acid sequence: CATSESGTVQETQYF.

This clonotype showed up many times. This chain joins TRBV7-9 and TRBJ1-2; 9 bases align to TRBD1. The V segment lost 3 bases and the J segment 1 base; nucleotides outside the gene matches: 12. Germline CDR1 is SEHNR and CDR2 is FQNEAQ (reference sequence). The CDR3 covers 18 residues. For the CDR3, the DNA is TGTGCCAGCAGCTTTTTGTGGGACAGGGACACGCGTAACTATGGCTACACCTTC. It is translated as CASSFLWDRDTRNYGYTF.

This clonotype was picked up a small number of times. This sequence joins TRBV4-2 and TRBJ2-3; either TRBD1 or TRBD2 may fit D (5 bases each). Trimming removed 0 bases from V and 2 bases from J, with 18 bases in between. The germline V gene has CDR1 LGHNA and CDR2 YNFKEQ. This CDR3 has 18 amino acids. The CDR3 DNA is TGTGCCAGCAGCCAAGAGACGAGGTCGGGACGGAACACAGATACGCAGTATTTT. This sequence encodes CASSQETRSGRNTDTQYF.

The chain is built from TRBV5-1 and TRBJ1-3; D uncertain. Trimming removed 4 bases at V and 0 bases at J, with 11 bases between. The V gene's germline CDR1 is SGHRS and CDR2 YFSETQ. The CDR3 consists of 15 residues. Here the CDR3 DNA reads TGCGCCAGCAGCCCAGGCTCATTCTCTGGAAACACCATATATTTT. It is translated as CASSPGSFSGNTIYF. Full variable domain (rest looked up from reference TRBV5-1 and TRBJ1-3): KAGVTQTPRYLIKTRGQQVTLSCSPISGHRSVSWYQQTPGQGLQFLFEYFSETQRNKGNFPGRFSGRQFSNSRSEMNVSTLELGDSALYLCASSPGSFSGNTIYFGEGSWLTVV.

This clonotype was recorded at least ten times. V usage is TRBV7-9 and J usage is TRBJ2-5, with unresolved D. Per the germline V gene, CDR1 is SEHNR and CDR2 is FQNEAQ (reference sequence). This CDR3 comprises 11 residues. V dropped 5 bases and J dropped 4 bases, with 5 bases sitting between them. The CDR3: CASSGVETQYF. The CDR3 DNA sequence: TGTGCCAGCAGCGGGGTAGAGACCCAGTACTTC.

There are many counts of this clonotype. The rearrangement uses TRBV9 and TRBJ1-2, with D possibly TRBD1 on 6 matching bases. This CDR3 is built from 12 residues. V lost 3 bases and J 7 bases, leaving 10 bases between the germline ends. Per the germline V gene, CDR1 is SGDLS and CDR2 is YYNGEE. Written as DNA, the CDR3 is TGTGCCAGCAGCGGCCAGGGGAGTGGCTACACCTTC. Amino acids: CASSGQGSGYTF.

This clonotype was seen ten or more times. The CDR3 spells CASSPGSNQPQHF. The CDR3 region has the DNA TGTGCCAGCAGTCCCGGTAGCAATCAGCCCCAGCATTTT. The chain uses TRBV12-3 or TRBV12-4 and TRBJ1-5; D unclear. This CDR3 is 13 amino acids long. The V gene lost 5 bases and the J gene lost 0 bases, with 5 bases spanning the gap.

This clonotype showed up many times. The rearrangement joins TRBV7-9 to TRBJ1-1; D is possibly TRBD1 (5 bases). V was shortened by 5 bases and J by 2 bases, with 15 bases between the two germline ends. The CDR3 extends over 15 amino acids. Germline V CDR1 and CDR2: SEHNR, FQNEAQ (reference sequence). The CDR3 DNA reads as TGTGCCAGCAGCCTACAACCCGGGGGTAACACTGAAGCTTTCTTT. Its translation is CASSLQPGGNTEAFF.

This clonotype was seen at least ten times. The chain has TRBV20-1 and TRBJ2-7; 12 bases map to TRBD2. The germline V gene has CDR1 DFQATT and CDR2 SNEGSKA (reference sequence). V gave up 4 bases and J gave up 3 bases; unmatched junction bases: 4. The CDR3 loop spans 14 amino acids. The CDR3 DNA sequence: TGCAGTGCTATGCGGACTAGCGGGATCTACGAGCAGTACTTC. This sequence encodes CSAMRTSGIYEQYF.

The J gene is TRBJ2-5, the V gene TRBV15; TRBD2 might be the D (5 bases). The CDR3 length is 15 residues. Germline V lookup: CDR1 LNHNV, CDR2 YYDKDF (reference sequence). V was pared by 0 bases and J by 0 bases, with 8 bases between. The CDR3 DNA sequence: TGTGCCACCAGCAGAGATCGGGGAAACCAAGAGACCCAGTACTTC. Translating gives CATSRDRGNQETQYF. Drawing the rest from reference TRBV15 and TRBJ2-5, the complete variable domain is DAMVIQNPRYQVTQFGKPVTLSCSQTLNHNVMYWYQQKSSQAPKLLFHYYDKDFNNEADTPDNFQSRRPNTSFCFLDIRSPGLGDTAMYLCATSRDRGNQETQYFGPGTRLLVL.

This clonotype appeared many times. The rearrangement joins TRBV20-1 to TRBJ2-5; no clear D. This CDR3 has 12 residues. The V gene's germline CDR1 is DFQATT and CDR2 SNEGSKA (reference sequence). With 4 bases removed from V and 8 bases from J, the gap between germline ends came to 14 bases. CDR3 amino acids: CSAKAGIGTQYF. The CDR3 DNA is TGCAGTGCTAAAGCTGGGATTGGAACCCAGTACTTC.

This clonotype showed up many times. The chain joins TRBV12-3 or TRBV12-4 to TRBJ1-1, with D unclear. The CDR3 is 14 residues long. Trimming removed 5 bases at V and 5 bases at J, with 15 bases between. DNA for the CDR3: TGTGCCAGCAGTCCCAATCTAATGGGGACTGAAGCTTTCTTT. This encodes CASSPNLMGTEAFF.

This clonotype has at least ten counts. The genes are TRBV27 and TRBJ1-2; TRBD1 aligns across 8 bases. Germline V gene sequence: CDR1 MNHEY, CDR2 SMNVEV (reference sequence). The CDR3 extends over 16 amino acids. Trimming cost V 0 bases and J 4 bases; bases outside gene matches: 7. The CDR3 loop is CASSLSQGVSIYGYTF. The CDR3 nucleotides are TGTGCCAGCAGTTTATCACAGGGGGTGTCCATCTATGGCTACACCTTC.

CDR3 nucleotides: TGTGCCAGCAGCAACAAGACAGGTTTCGCGGGCGAGCAGTACTTC. It yields the protein CASSNKTGFAGEQYF. The chain recombines TRBV5-4 with TRBJ2-7; possible D gene TRBD1, 6 bases. Trimming left V 4 bases short and J 6 bases short, with 20 bases between. Germline CDR1 is SGHNT and CDR2 is YYREEE (reference sequence). There are 15 residues in the CDR3.

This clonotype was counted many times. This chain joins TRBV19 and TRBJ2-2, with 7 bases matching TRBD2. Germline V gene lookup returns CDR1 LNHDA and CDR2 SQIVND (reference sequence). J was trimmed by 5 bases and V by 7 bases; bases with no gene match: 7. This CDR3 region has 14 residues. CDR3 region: CASIPFGGTGELFF. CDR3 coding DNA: TGTGCCAGTATCCCCTTCGGGGGGACCGGGGAGCTGTTTTTT.

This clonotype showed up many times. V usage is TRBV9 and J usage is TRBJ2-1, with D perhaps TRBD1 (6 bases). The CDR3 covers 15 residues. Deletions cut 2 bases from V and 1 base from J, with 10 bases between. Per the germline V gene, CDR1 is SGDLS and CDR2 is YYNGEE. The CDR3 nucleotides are TGTGCCAGCAGCGTTGAAGGACAGTCCTACAATGAGCAGTTCTTC. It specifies CASSVEGQSYNEQFF.

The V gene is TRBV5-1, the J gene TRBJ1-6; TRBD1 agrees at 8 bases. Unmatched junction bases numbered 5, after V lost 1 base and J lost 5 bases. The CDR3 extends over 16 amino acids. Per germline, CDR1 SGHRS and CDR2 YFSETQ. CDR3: CASSLTGGSNNSPLHF. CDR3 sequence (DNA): TGCGCCAGCAGCTTGACAGGGGGTAGTAATAATTCACCCCTCCACTTT.

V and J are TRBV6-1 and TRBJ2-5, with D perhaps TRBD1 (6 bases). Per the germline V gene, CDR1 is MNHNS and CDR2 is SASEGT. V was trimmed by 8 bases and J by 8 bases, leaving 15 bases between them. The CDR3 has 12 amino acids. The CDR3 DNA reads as TGTGCCAGCGGGCCGGGACAAAATACCCAGTACTTC. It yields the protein CASGPGQNTQYF.